The 22 T cell receptor beta chains given below trace back to one sample, sequenced in a study of cytomegalovirus exposure and HLA in healthy donors. Both 60 Vbeta primers and 13 Jbeta primers went into the PCR. Profiling relied on immunoSEQ multiplex PCR, and the TCRdb table lists in-frame clones only, not all of them. The sample yields 110,000 to 150,000 clones, around three quarters seen once. Sequenced material: PBMCs. These receptors were taken from a woman aged 18-35 years in good health and CMV-seropositive.

This clone was observed a few times. This chain links TRBV4-1 with TRBJ2-3; D is unresolved. Germline CDR1 MGHRA, CDR2 YSYEKL. Deletions cut 0 bases from V and 2 bases from J, with 6 bases between. The CDR3 spans 14 residues. The CDR3 loop is CASSQDANTDTQYF. In DNA, the CDR3 is TGCGCCAGCAGCCAAGACGCTAACACAGATACGCAGTATTTT.

This chain links TRBV5-1 with TRBJ2-1, with 11 bases aligning to TRBD1. CDR1 and CDR2 from the germline V gene are SGHRS and YFSETQ. With 4 bases clipped from V and 2 bases from J, the junction kept 2 bases outside the gene matches. CDR3 length: 15 residues. CDR3 sequence: CASSGGQGAYNEQFF. The CDR3 coding sequence is TGCGCCAGCAGCGGGGGACAGGGGGCCTACAATGAGCAGTTCTTC.

The rearrangement joins TRBV2 to TRBJ1-1; 7 nucleotides line up with TRBD1. This CDR3 comprises 15 residues. From germline, CDR1 is SNHLY and CDR2 FYNNEI. Trimming at V came to 4 bases and at J to 0 bases, leaving 5 bases not matched to a gene. The CDR3 loop reads CASSVGDSLNTEAFF. The CDR3 DNA sequence: TGTGCCAGCAGTGTAGGGGACAGCCTGAACACTGAAGCTTTCTTT.

The chain recombines TRBV5-1 with TRBJ2-7; a possible D gene is TRBD2 (6 bases). V lost 4 bases to trimming and J lost 6 bases, with 14 bases between them. CDR1 is SGHRS and CDR2 is YFSETQ in the germline V gene. The CDR3 has 13 residues. The CDR3 loop reads CASSRTGVFEQYF. The DNA for the CDR3 is TGCGCCAGCAGCCGCACGGGGGTATTCGAGCAGTACTTC. Looking up the rest from reference TRBV5-1 and TRBJ2-7 gives the full variable domain: KAGVTQTPRYLIKTRGQQVTLSCSPISGHRSVSWYQQTPGQGLQFLFEYFSETQRNKGNFPGRFSGRQFSNSRSEMNVSTLELGDSALYLCASSRTGVFEQYFGPGTRLTVT.

The V gene is TRBV4-2, the J gene TRBJ2-3; the D gene is possibly TRBD1 (6 bases). The CDR3 runs to 15 residues. Germline CDR1 is LGHNA and CDR2 is YNFKEQ. The V end was cut by 1 base, the J end by 0 bases, with 8 bases between. In nucleotides, the CDR3 is TGTGCCAGCAGCCAAGGGACAGCTAGCACAGATACGCAGTATTTT. Its translation: CASSQGTASTDTQYF.

This clone has just one count. V and J are TRBV28 and TRBJ1-1, with a possible D match to TRBD1 (6 bases). Germline V gene data show CDR1 as MDHEN and CDR2 as SYDVKM. V was shortened by 6 bases and J by 6 bases, with 11 bases between the two germline ends. The length of the CDR3 is 12 residues. CDR3 nucleotide sequence: TGTGCCAGCAGAACGGGACATTCTGAAGCTTTCTTT. It encodes CASRTGHSEAFF.

The chain couples TRBV6-5 to TRBJ2-7, with a tentative D call TRBD1 (5 bases). Deletions cut 6 bases from V and 3 bases from J, with 9 bases between. CDR1 and CDR2 from the germline V gene are MNHEY and SVGAGI. The CDR3 loop spans 12 amino acids. The CDR3 loop is CASRGPGYEQYF. CDR3 nucleotides: TGTGCCAGCAGGGGGCCTGGCTACGAGCAGTACTTC.

The chain uses TRBV4-2 and TRBJ1-2, with D maybe TRBD1 (6 bases). V was clipped by 4 bases and J by 4 bases, with 16 bases between them. The germline gives CDR1 LGHNA, CDR2 YNFKEQ. The CDR3 spans 15 residues. The CDR3 sequence: CASSLLYRASYGYTF. In DNA form, the CDR3 reads TGTGCCAGCAGCCTCCTCTACAGGGCTTCCTATGGCTACACCTTC.

The chain carries TRBV13 and TRBJ2-1; 9 bases fit TRBD2. This CDR3 has 14 amino acids. The J segment lost 7 bases and the V segment lost 7 bases, leaving 8 bases of the junction unmatched. The germline gives CDR1 PRHDT, CDR2 FYEKMQ (reference sequence). CDR3 bases: TGTGCCAGCACCTTCGGGCGGGGGGGGAATGAGCAGTTCTTC. Protein: CASTFGRGGNEQFF. Using reference TRBV13 and TRBJ2-1 for the parts outside the CDR3, the full variable domain is AAGVIQSPRHLIKEKRETATLKCYPIPRHDTVYWYQQGPGQDPQFLISFYEKMQSDKGSIPDRFSAQQFSDYHSELNMSSLELGDSALYFCASTFGRGGNEQFFGPGTRLTVL.

The chain couples TRBV11-3 to TRBJ2-5; unclear D gene. V was trimmed by 0 bases and J by 5 bases, leaving 4 bases between them. From germline, CDR1 is SGHNT and CDR2 YENEEA. This CDR3 is 12 amino acids long. The CDR3 region is CASSLDGETQYF. In nucleotides, the CDR3 is TGTGCCAGCAGCTTAGACGGGGAGACCCAGTACTTC. Looking up the rest from reference TRBV11-3 and TRBJ2-5 gives the full variable domain: EAGVVQSPRYKIIEKKQPVAFWCNPISGHNTLYWYLQNLGQGPELLIRYENEEAVDDSQLPKDRFSAERLKGVDSTLKIQPAELGDSAVYLCASSLDGETQYFGPGTRLLVL.

The rearrangement joins TRBV5-4 to TRBJ2-5, with 9 bases matching TRBD1. The CDR3 totals 16 residues. CDR1 and CDR2 (germline): SGHNT, YYREEE (reference sequence). V trimming: 3 bases; J trimming: 7 bases; junction bases outside the gene matches: 13. In DNA, the CDR3 is TGTGCCAGCAGCTCGGGACAGGGTTTATCAATAGGGACCCAGTACTTC. This gives the protein CASSSGQGLSIGTQYF.

The J gene is TRBJ1-2, the V gene TRBV6-5, with D unresolved. The ends were cut back, 7 bases at V and 7 bases at J, with 16 bases in the middle. CDR1 MNHEY and CDR2 SVGAGI come from the germline V gene. CDR3 length: 13 amino acids. The CDR3 sequence: CASNNSPSAGYTF. The CDR3 region has the DNA TGTGCCAGCAATAACAGCCCCTCGGCTGGCTACACCTTC.

The chain joins TRBV27 to TRBJ1-1; D not certain. Trimming pared 6 bases from V and 3 bases from J, leaving 11 bases between. The CDR3 loop spans 13 amino acids. Germline V CDR1 and CDR2: MNHEY, SMNVEV (reference sequence). The CDR3 here is CASSAAGDTEAFF. The CDR3 DNA follows: TGTGCCAGCAGCGCCGCGGGAGACACTGAAGCTTTCTTT.

V and J are TRBV30 and TRBJ1-2, with 12 positions matching TRBD1. With 1 base clipped from V and 0 bases from J, the junction kept 6 bases outside the gene matches. This CDR3 contains 17 residues. Germline lookup yields CDR1 GTSNPN and CDR2 SVGIG (reference sequence). CDR3 nucleotide sequence: TGTGCCTGGAGTGCCCTAGGGACAGGGGGCGCTAACTATGGCTACACCTTC. Translated: CAWSALGTGGANYGYTF.

J is TRBJ1-1 and V is TRBV29-1; 11 nucleotides align to TRBD1. The germline V gene encodes CDR1 SQVTM and CDR2 ANQGSEA. CDR3 length equals 16 residues. V gave up 3 bases and J gave up 0 bases; unmatched junction bases: 6. For the CDR3, the DNA is TGCAGCGTTGAGTTTCGGACAGGGGGCATGAACACTGAAGCTTTCTTT. Its translation is CSVEFRTGGMNTEAFF.

V is TRBV11-2 and J is TRBJ2-5; 7 nucleotides align to TRBD2. Per the germline V gene, CDR1 is SGHAT and CDR2 is FQNNGV. V trimming: 1 base; J trimming: 5 bases; junction bases outside the gene matches: 7. This CDR3 is 15 amino acids long. The CDR3 region has the DNA TGTGCCAGCAGCTTAGGTGGGCGGGGGTTTGAGACCCAGTACTTC. It yields the protein CASSLGGRGFETQYF.

This clone showed up just a few times. J is TRBJ2-2 and V is TRBV5-1, with 9 bases matching TRBD1. The CDR3 length is 18 residues. V lost 1 base and J lost 6; bases outside the gene matches: 13. CDR1 SGHRS and CDR2 YFSETQ come from the germline V gene. The CDR3 loop is CASSLWATGTGLSGELFF. Here the CDR3 DNA reads TGCGCCAGCAGCTTGTGGGCTACCGGGACAGGGCTGTCCGGGGAGCTGTTTTTT.

The rearrangement uses TRBV21-1 and TRBJ2-7; the D segment call TRBD1 is taken from the table without a DNA check. TRBV21-1 has pseudogene status. This CDR3 comprises 16 residues. The CDR3 spells CASSKSRGTGSYEQYF. CDR3 DNA: TGTGCCAGCAGCAAATCCCGAGGGACAGGGTCCTACGAGCAGTACTTC.

The chain recombines TRBV28 with TRBJ1-5; D is uncertain. CDR1 and CDR2 (germline): MDHEN, SYDVKM. The CDR3 length is 12 residues. The CDR3 spells CGTGGGNQPQHF. The CDR3 DNA is TGTGGGACGGGAGGAGGCAATCAGCCCCAGCATTTT.

The rearrangement joins TRBV7-6 to TRBJ1-2; 8 bases align to TRBD1. Losses at the gene ends were 5 bases for V and 10 bases for J; bases not matched to a gene: 6. The germline V gene encodes CDR1 SGHVS and CDR2 FNYEAQ. This CDR3 has 12 amino acids. The DNA for the CDR3 is TGTGCCAGCAGCGCCGACAGGGGACCCTACACCTTC. This codes for CASSADRGPYTF.

The V and J genes are TRBV10-3 and TRBJ2-2; 9 positions match TRBD2. V shed 3 bases and J 1 base; nucleotides not matched to a gene: 6. Germline CDR1 is ENHRY and CDR2 is SYGVKD. The CDR3 spans 17 residues. DNA of the CDR3: TGTGCCATCAGTGATGGGGCGGGGGGGCTGAACACCGGGGAGCTGTTTTTT. Its translation is CAISDGAGGLNTGELFF.

The gene calls are TRBV13 and TRBJ2-3; no clear D. The CDR3 has 14 amino acids. Between the trimmed V and J ends, which lost 4 bases and 2 bases, there was a span of 10 bases. Per germline, CDR1 PRHDT and CDR2 FYEKMQ (reference sequence). The chain's CDR3 is CASSSPPLTDTQYF. CDR3 coding DNA: TGTGCCAGCAGCTCCCCTCCCCTCACAGATACGCAGTATTTT.